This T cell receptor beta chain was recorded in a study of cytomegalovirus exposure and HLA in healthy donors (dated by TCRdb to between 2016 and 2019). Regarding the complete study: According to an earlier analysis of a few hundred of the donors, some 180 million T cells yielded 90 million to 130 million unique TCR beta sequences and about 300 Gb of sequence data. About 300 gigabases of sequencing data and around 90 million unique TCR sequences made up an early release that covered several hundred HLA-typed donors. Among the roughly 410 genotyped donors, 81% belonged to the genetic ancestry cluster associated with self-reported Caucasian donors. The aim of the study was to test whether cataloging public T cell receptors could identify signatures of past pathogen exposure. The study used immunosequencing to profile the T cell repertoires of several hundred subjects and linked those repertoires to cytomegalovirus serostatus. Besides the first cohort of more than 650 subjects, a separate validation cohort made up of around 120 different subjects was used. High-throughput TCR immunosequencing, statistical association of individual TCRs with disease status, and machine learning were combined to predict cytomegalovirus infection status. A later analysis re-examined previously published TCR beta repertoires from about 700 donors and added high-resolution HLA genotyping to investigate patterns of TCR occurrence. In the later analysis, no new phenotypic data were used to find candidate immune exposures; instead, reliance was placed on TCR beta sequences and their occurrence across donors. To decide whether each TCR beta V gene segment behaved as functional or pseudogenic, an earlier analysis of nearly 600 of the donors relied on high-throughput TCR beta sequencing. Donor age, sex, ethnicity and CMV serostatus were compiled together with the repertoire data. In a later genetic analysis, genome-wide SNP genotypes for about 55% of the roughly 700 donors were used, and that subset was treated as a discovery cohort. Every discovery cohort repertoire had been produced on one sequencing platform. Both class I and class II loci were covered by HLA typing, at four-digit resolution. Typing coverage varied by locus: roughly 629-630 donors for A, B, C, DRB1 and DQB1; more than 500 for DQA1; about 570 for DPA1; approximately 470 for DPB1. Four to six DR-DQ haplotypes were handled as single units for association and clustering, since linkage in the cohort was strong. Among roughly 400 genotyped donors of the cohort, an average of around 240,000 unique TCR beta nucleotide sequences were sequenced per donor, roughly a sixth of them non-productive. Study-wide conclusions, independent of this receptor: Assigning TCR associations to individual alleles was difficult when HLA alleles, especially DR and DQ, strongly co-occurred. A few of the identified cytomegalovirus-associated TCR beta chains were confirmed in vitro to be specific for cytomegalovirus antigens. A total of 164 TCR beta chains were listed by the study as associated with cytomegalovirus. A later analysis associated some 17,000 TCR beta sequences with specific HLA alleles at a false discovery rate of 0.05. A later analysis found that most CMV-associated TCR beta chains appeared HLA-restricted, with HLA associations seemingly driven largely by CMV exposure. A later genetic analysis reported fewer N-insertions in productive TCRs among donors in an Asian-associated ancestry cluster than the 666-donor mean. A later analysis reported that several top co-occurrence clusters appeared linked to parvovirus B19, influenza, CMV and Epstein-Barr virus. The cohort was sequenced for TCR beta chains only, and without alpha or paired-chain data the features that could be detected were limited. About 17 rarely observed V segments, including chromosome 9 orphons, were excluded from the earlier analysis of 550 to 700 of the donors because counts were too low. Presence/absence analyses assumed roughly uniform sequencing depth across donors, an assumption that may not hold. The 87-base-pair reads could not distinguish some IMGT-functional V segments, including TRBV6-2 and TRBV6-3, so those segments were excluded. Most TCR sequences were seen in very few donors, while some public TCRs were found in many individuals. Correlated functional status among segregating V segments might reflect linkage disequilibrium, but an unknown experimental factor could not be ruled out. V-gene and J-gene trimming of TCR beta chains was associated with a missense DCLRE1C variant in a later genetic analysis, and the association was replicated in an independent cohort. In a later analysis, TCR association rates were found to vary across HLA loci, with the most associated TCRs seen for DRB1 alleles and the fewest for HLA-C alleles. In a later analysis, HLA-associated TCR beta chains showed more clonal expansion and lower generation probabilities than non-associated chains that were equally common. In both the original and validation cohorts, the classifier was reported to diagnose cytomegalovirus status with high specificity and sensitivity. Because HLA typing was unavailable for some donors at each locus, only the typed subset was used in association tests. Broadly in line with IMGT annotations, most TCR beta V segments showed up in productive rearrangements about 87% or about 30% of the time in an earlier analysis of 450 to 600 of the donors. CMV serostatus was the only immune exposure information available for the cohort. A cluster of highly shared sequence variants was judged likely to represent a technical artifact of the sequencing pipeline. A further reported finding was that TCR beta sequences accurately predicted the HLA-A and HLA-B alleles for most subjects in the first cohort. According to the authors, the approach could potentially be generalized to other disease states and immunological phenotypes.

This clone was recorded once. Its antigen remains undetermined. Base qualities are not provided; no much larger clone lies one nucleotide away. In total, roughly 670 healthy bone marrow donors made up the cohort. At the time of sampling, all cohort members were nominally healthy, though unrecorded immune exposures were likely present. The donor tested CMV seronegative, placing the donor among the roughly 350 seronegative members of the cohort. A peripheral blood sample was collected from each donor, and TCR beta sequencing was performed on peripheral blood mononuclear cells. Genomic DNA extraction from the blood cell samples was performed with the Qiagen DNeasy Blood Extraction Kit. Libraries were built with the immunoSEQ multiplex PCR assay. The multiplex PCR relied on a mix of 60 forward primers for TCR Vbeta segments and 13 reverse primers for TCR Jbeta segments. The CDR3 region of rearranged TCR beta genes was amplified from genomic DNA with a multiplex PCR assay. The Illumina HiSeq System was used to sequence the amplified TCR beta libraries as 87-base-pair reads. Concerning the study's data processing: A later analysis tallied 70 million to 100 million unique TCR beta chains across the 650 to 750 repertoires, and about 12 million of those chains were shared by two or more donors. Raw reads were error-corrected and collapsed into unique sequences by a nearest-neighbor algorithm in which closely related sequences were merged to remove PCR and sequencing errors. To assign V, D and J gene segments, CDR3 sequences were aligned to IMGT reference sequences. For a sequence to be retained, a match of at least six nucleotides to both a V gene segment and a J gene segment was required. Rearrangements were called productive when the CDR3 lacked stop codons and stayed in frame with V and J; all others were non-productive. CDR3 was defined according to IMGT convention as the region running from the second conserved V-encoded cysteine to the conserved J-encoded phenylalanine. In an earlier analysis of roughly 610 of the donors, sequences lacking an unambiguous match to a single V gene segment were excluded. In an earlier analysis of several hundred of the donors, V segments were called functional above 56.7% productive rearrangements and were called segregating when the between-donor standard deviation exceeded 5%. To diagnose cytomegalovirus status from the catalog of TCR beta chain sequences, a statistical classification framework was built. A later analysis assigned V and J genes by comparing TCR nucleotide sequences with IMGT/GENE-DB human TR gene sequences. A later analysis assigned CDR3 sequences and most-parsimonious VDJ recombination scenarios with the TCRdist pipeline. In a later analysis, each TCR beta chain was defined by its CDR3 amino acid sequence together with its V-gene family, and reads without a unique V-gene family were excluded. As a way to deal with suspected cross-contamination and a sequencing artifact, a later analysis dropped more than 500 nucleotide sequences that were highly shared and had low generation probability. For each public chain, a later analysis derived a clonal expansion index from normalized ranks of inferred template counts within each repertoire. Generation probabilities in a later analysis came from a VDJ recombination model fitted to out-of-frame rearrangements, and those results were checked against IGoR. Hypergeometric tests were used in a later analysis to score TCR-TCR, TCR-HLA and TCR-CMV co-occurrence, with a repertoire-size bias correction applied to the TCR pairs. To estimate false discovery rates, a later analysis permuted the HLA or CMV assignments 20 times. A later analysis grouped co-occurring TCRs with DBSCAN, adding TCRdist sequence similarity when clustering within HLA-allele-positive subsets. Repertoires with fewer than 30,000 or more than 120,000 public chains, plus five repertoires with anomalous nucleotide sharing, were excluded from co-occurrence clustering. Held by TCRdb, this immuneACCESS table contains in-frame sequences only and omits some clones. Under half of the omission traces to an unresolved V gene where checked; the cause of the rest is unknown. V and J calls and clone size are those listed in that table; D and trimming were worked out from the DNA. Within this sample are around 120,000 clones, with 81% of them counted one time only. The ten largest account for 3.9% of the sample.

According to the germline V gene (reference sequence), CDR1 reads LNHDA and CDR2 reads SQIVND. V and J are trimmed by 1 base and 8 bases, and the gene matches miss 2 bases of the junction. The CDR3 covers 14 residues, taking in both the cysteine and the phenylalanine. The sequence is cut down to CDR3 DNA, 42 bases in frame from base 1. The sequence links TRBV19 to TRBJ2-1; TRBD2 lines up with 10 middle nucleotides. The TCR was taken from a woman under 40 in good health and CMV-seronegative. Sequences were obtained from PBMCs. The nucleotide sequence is TGTGCCAGTAGTATAGGTGGGACTAGCGATGAGCAGTTCTTC. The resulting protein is CASSIGGTSDEQFF.